A single sample gave rise to the 15 T cell receptor beta chains below, sequenced in a study of PD-1 and CTLA-4 blockade in melanoma. TCRdb keeps only in-frame clones here, not all; method: immunoSEQ multiplex PCR. The sample lists 20,000 or so clones, approximately 88% seen once, with 6% to 8% in the top ten. The sample here was CD8+ T cells from peripheral blood, taken before anti-PD-1 treatment. The receptor source for this set is a human donor with melanoma.

This chain connects TRBV2 to TRBJ1-6, with D hard to call. Per germline, CDR1 SNHLY and CDR2 FYNNEI. The CDR3 extends over 15 amino acids. V was shortened by 2 bases and J by 8 bases, with 13 bases between the two germline ends. CDR3 in amino acids: CASSERQGSYSPLHF. CDR3 DNA sequence: TGTGCCAGCAGTGAACGCCAAGGGTCCTATTCACCCCTCCACTTT.

The V call is TRBV4-1, the J call TRBJ2-7, with 7 positions matching TRBD1. CDR3 size: 15 residues. V dropped 3 bases and J dropped 7; count of bases not matched to a gene: 12. CDR1 MGHRA and CDR2 YSYEKL come from the germline V gene. In nucleotides, the CDR3 is TGCGCCAGCAGCCATCCGACAGGGATGGGGATGGAGCAGTACTTC. This codes for CASSHPTGMGMEQYF.

The V and J genes are TRBV2 and TRBJ2-7; tentatively, D is TRBD1 (5 bases). The CDR3 length is 12 residues. V lost 9 bases, J lost 0 bases, and 9 bases lay in between. Germline assignment: CDR1 SNHLY and CDR2 FYNNEI. CDR3: CARGADSYEQYF. The CDR3 nucleotides are TGTGCCAGAGGGGCGGACTCCTACGAGCAGTACTTC.

The CDR3 DNA is TGTGCCAGCAGCGCCGACAGGGTAGGACTCGCGAACACCGGGGAGCTGTTTTTT. Protein sequence: CASSADRVGLANTGELFF. The chain uses TRBV7-9 and TRBJ2-2; 7 bases agree with TRBD1. This CDR3 spans 18 amino acids. CDR1 and CDR2 (germline): SEHNR, FQNEAQ (reference sequence). The V and J ends lost 5 bases and 0 bases, in that order; junction bases with no gene match: 12.

The chain couples TRBV5-1 to TRBJ2-1; D remains unclear. The CDR3 consists of 15 residues. The V gene lost 0 bases and the J gene lost 2 bases, with 9 bases spanning the gap. Germline loops: CDR1 SGHRS, CDR2 YFSETQ. CDR3 nucleotide sequence: TGCGCCAGCAGCTTGGCGCAAGGGACCTACAATGAGCAGTTCTTC. Protein: CASSLAQGTYNEQFF. The entire variable domain, with the rest obtained from reference TRBV5-1 and TRBJ2-1, is as follows: KAGVTQTPRYLIKTRGQQVTLSCSPISGHRSVSWYQQTPGQGLQFLFEYFSETQRNKGNFPGRFSGRQFSNSRSEMNVSTLELGDSALYLCASSLAQGTYNEQFFGPGTRLTVL.

The gene calls are TRBV19 and TRBJ1-1; 7 bases agree with TRBD1. The CDR3 length is 16 residues. Germline V gene lookup returns CDR1 LNHDA and CDR2 SQIVND (reference sequence). V lost 3 bases and J lost 7; bases outside the gene matches: 14. The DNA of the CDR3 is TGTGCCAGTAGTATCGGTTCGACAGGGACCTACGGTGAAGCTTTCTTT. Protein product: CASSIGSTGTYGEAFF. The full variable domain, rest sourced from reference TRBV19 and TRBJ1-1, is DGGITQSPKYLFRKEGQNVTLSCEQNLNHDAMYWYRQDPGQGLRLIYYSQIVNDFQKGDIAEGYSVSREKKESFPLTVTSAQKNPTAFYLCASSIGSTGTYGEAFFGQGTRLTVV.

The rearrangement uses TRBV19 and TRBJ1-4, with 8 nucleotides matching TRBD1. CDR3 length: 14 amino acids. CDR1 is LNHDA, CDR2 SQIVND, per germline (reference sequence). V lost 2 bases and J lost 7; bases outside the gene matches: 3. The CDR3 loop is CASSISGTGEKLFF. In DNA form, the CDR3 reads TGTGCCAGTAGTATATCGGGGACAGGTGAAAAACTGTTTTTT.

The CDR3 DNA reads TGTGCCAGCAGTGATATCTCGGGACTAGCGGGGGGCCCAGATACGCAGTATTTT. It codes for CASSDISGLAGGPDTQYF. V usage is TRBV28 and J usage is TRBJ2-3, with 15 bases that match TRBD2. Germline V lookup: CDR1 MDHEN, CDR2 SYDVKM. The CDR3 loop spans 18 amino acids. V trimming: 5 bases; J trimming: 4 bases; junction bases outside the gene matches: 10.

The chain links TRBV10-2 to TRBJ2-7; D not resolved. With 5 bases removed from V and 0 bases from J, the gap between germline ends came to 5 bases. There are 12 residues in the CDR3. Germline loops: CDR1 WSHSY, CDR2 SAAADI. The DNA of the CDR3 is TGCGCCAGCAGTCCGGACTCCTACGAGCAGTACTTC. It codes for CASSPDSYEQYF.

This clone has only one observation. V is TRBV7-8 and J is TRBJ2-7; 7 bases are a match to TRBD2. CDR3 length: 14 amino acids. Trimming cost V 3 bases and J 7 bases; bases outside gene matches: 9. CDR1 is SGHVS, CDR2 FQNEAQ, per germline. CDR3 loop: CASSLPGGKREQYF. The CDR3 DNA sequence: TGTGCCAGCAGCTTGCCCGGGGGGAAGAGGGAGCAGTACTTC.

V is TRBV21-1 and J is TRBJ1-2; the DNA was not compared with TRBD1, the D call given in the table. TRBV21-1 has pseudogene status. This CDR3 spans 16 amino acids. This CDR3 reads CASSKGLQGIILGYTF. For the CDR3, the DNA is TGTGCCAGCAGCAAAGGGTTACAGGGGATCATCCTTGGCTACACCTTC.

The V and J genes are TRBV5-5 and TRBJ1-1; 7 bases match TRBD1. J was trimmed by 5 bases and V by 4 bases; bases with no gene match: 5. Germline CDR1 is SGHKS and CDR2 is YYEKEE (reference sequence). The CDR3 covers 13 residues. The CDR3 DNA reads as TGTGCCAGCAGCGAGGACAGGTTGACTGAAGCTTTCTTT. This translates into CASSEDRLTEAFF.

This chain uses TRBV7-9 with TRBJ2-7; D may be TRBD1 or TRBD2 (5 bases each). The V gene lost 1 base and the J gene lost 2 bases, with 9 bases spanning the gap. The germline V gene has CDR1 SEHNR and CDR2 FQNEAQ (reference sequence). This CDR3 contains 14 residues. CDR3 residues: CASSLDQGPYEQYF. CDR3 DNA: TGTGCCAGCAGCTTAGATCAGGGACCCTACGAGCAGTACTTC.

The chain employs TRBV15 and TRBJ1-2; D is ambiguous. V was shortened by 3 bases and J by 4 bases, with 21 bases between the two germline ends. There are 17 residues in the CDR3. Germline V gene sequence: CDR1 LNHNV, CDR2 YYDKDF (reference sequence). CDR3 amino acids: CATSSFAVIGPTYGYTF. DNA for the CDR3: TGTGCCACCAGCAGTTTCGCCGTCATTGGCCCTACCTATGGCTACACCTTC.

The V call is TRBV7-8, the J call TRBJ2-7; 10 bases agree with TRBD1. Trimming took 5 bases from V and 3 from J; bases not matched to a gene: 4. This CDR3 is built from 14 residues. Germline values: CDR1 SGHVS, CDR2 FQNEAQ. The CDR3 DNA is TGTGCCAGCAGCGCCCGGACAGGGGGCTACGAGCAGTACTTC. Its translation is CASSARTGGYEQYF.